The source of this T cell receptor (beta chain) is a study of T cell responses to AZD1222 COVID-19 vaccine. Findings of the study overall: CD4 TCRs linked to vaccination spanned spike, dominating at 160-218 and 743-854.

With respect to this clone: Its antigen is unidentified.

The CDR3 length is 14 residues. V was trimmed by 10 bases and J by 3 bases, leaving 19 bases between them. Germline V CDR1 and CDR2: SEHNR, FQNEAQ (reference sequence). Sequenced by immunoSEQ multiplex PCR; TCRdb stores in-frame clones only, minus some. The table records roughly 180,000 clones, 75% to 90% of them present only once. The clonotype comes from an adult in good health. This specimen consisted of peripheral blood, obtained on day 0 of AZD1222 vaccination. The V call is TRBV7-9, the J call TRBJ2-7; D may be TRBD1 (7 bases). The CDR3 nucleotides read TGTGCCACGGGAGAGGGGGCTAACCTCTACGAGCAGTACGTC. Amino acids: CATGEGANLYEQYV.